The 31 T cell receptor beta chains reported below all come from one sample, sequenced in a study of blood T cells in healthy people across ages. For the second PCR, which ran for about 7 to 11 cycles, a sample-barcoded 5' primer and a J-beta primer mix were used. TCRdb ran MiXCR on the 5' RACE reads and lists one entry per CDR3 protein. The table lists 550,000 to 750,000 distinct CDR3 sequences, more than 20% of them singletons, with 3% to 4% in the top ten. Sequencing input: blood. These receptor sequences come from an older man in good health.

Here the CDR3 reads CSAARDPNTGELFF. The CDR3 nucleotides read TGCAGCGCTGCCCGCGATCCTAACACCGGGGAGCTGTTTTTT. The chain links TRBV29-1 to TRBJ2-2; D is unclear. Germline values: CDR1 SQVTM, CDR2 ANQGSEA. There are 14 residues in the CDR3. Trimming removed 7 bases at V and 2 bases at J, with 14 bases between.

V is TRBV30 and J is TRBJ1-5, with unresolved D. The CDR3 runs 13 residues. Germline CDR1 and CDR2: GTSNPN and SVGIG (reference sequence). Trimming stripped 0 bases from V and 4 bases from J, with 7 bases between. The CDR3 protein is CAWSVAGNQPQHF. The CDR3, as DNA: TGTGCCTGGAGTGTAGCGGGAAATCAGCCCCAGCATTTT.

This clonotype was seen only once. J is TRBJ1-5 and V is TRBV12-3 or TRBV12-4, with a tentative D call TRBD1 (5 bases). Trimming cost V 5 bases and J 6 bases, with 11 bases left between them. The CDR3 length is 13 residues. CDR3 coding DNA: TGTGCCAGCAGTCAAAGGGGACCTCAGCCCCAGCATTTT. This translates into CASSQRGPQPQHF.

The CDR3 protein is CASSPSGLASYNEQFF. CDR3 DNA: TGTGCCAGCAGCCCCTCGGGACTAGCGTCCTACAATGAGCAGTTCTTC. The chain carries TRBV11-3 and TRBJ2-1, with 10 bases identical to TRBD2. Losses at the gene ends were 5 bases for V and 1 base for J; bases not matched to a gene: 5. The CDR3 covers 16 residues. Germline V gene data show CDR1 as SGHNT and CDR2 as YENEEA.

The table lists this clonotype with a few counts. J is TRBJ2-5 and V is TRBV7-2; 7 bases line up with TRBD2. The junction had 5 bases not matched to a gene; V was cut back by 3 bases and J by 1 base. The CDR3 sequence is 15 residues long. Per the germline V gene, CDR1 is SGHTA and CDR2 is FQGNSA. The chain's CDR3 is CASSFLAGSQETQYF. For the CDR3, the DNA is TGTGCCAGCAGCTTCTTAGCGGGCTCCCAAGAGACCCAGTACTTC.

The chain couples TRBV2 to TRBJ2-1, with 10 nucleotides matching TRBD2. This CDR3 contains 12 residues. The J segment lost 15 bases and the V segment lost 5 bases, leaving 7 bases of the junction unmatched. Germline CDR1 is SNHLY and CDR2 is FYNNEI. The CDR3 loop reads CASSLALAGMFF. The CDR3 DNA follows: TGTGCCAGCAGTCTTGCACTAGCGGGAATGTTCTTC.

The chain has TRBV12-3 or TRBV12-4 and TRBJ1-1; weak D call: TRBD1 (5 bases). Trimming took 3 bases from V and 11 from J, leaving 10 bases between them. The CDR3 extends over 11 amino acids. The CDR3 coding sequence is TGTGCCAGCAGTTTGGTGGGGGAGGCTTTCTTT. Translating it yields CASSLVGEAFF.

This clonotype came up a few times. The rearrangement links TRBV20-1 to TRBJ2-1; D is perhaps TRBD1 or TRBD2 (5 bases each). V lost 6 bases to trimming and J lost 4 bases, with 13 bases between them. The germline CDR1 and CDR2 sequences are DFQATT and SNEGSKA (reference sequence). There are 13 residues in the CDR3. The CDR3 region has the DNA TGCAGTGCACTCGGGGCACCTTACAATGAGCAGTTCTTC. Residues: CSALGAPYNEQFF.

The gene calls are TRBV27 and TRBJ1-1; D is perhaps TRBD1 (5 bases). This CDR3 is 14 amino acids long. V lost 8 bases and J 1 base, leaving 14 bases between the germline ends. In germline, CDR1 is MNHEY, CDR2 SMNVEV (reference sequence). The CDR3 DNA reads as TGTGCCAGCTATCCGGGACGGCCGAACACTGAAGCTTTCTTT. Its protein product is CASYPGRPNTEAFF.

This clonotype showed up many times. The DNA of the CDR3 is TGCGCCAGCAGCTGGGACCACTCCTACGAGCAGTACTTC. This translates into CASSWDHSYEQYF. The rearrangement joins TRBV5-1 to TRBJ2-7; D may match TRBD1 or TRBD2 (5 bases each). This CDR3 comprises 13 residues. V lost 3 bases, J lost 0 bases, and 7 bases lay in between. Per germline, CDR1 SGHRS and CDR2 YFSETQ. Using reference TRBV5-1 and TRBJ2-7 for the parts outside the CDR3, the full variable domain is KAGVTQTPRYLIKTRGQQVTLSCSPISGHRSVSWYQQTPGQGLQFLFEYFSETQRNKGNFPGRFSGRQFSNSRSEMNVSTLELGDSALYLCASSWDHSYEQYFGPGTRLTVT.

The chain recombines TRBV5-1 with TRBJ1-1, with D possibly being TRBD1 (5 bases). Trimming shortened V by 5 bases and J by 0 bases, and 17 bases separated the two germline ends. This CDR3 contains 16 residues. Per the germline V gene, CDR1 is SGHRS and CDR2 is YFSETQ. CDR3 sequence: CASRAETGLMNTEAFF. The CDR3 nucleotides are TGCGCCAGCAGGGCGGAAACGGGACTCATGAACACTGAAGCTTTCTTT.

This clonotype was observed a few times. The V gene is TRBV5-1, the J gene TRBJ2-1, with TRBD2 identical over 8 bases. CDR3 size: 13 residues. The V gene's germline CDR1 is SGHRS and CDR2 YFSETQ. Unmatched junction bases numbered 4, after V lost 3 bases and J lost 8 bases. CDR3 in amino acids: CASSWGLVDEQFF. CDR3 nucleotide sequence: TGCGCCAGCAGCTGGGGACTAGTCGATGAGCAGTTCTTC. The whole variable domain, remainder taken from reference TRBV5-1 and TRBJ2-1, is KAGVTQTPRYLIKTRGQQVTLSCSPISGHRSVSWYQQTPGQGLQFLFEYFSETQRNKGNFPGRFSGRQFSNSRSEMNVSTLELGDSALYLCASSWGLVDEQFFGPGTRLTVL.

This clonotype appeared a few times. The V gene is TRBV6-5, the J gene TRBJ2-5, with 12 bases identical to TRBD2. The J call may not be correct, given that the DNA end is closer to TRBJ2-1. CDR1 MNHEY and CDR2 SVGAGI come from the germline V gene. The CDR3 consists of 15 residues. This chain's CDR3 is CASSRVTSGRNEQFF. DNA of the CDR3: TGTGCCAGCAGCCGCGTCACTAGCGGGAGGAATGAGCAGTTCTTC.

The chain employs TRBV3-1 and TRBJ1-1; D gene ambiguous. The V gene's germline CDR1 is LGHDT and CDR2 YNNKEL (reference sequence). The CDR3 has 14 amino acids. With 3 bases removed from V and 2 bases from J, the gap between germline ends came to 10 bases. CDR3 sequence (DNA): TGTGCCAGCAGCCAGATCCGGGCCAACACTGAAGCTTTCTTT. The encoded protein is CASSQIRANTEAFF.

The sample holds one count of this clonotype. The rearrangement uses TRBV20-1 and TRBJ2-5; 7 nucleotides align to TRBD1. The assigned J gene may be wrong: the sequence end matches TRBJ2-1 better. The germline gives CDR1 DFQATT, CDR2 SNEGSKA (reference sequence). This CDR3 comprises 13 residues. The CDR3 DNA is TGCAGTGTTAACTACAGGGGTCGTCATGAGCAGTTCTTC. Translating gives CSVNYRGRHEQFF.

This clonotype came up a few times. The chain is built from TRBV6-6 and TRBJ2-1; tentatively, D is TRBD2 (6 bases). Germline V CDR1 and CDR2: MNHNY, SVGAGI (reference sequence). V was trimmed by 6 bases and J by 11 bases, leaving 11 bases between them. The CDR3 is 11 amino acids. The CDR3 DNA reads as TGTGCCAGCAGCCCGGGACTCAAGCAGTTCTTC. Its protein product is CASSPGLKQFF.

The CDR3 DNA reads as TGCGCCAGCAGCTCGGGTATAGGGACAGGGAGGAACGAGCAGTACTTC. Amino acids: CASSSGIGTGRNEQYF. The chain joins TRBV5-1 to TRBJ2-7, with TRBD1 identical over 9 bases. CDR1 SGHRS and CDR2 YFSETQ come from the germline V gene. The CDR3 length is 16 residues. J lost 5 bases, V lost 3 bases, and 12 bases had no gene match. Supplemented by reference TRBV5-1 and TRBJ2-7, the full variable domain reads KAGVTQTPRYLIKTRGQQVTLSCSPISGHRSVSWYQQTPGQGLQFLFEYFSETQRNKGNFPGRFSGRQFSNSRSEMNVSTLELGDSALYLCASSSGIGTGRNEQYFGPGTRLTVT.

There are a few counts of this clonotype. The CDR3, as DNA: TGTGCCAGCACTGCGAACAGTTGGAACACCGGGGAGCTGTTTTTT. Translating gives CASTANSWNTGELFF. The chain joins TRBV28 to TRBJ2-2; D ambiguous. The germline CDR1 and CDR2 sequences are MDHEN and SYDVKM. V lost 7 bases, J lost 1 base, and 13 bases lay in between. The CDR3 totals 15 residues.

The chain has TRBV30 and TRBJ2-1; D may be TRBD1 or TRBD2 (5 bases each). The CDR3 is 14 residues long. V lost 3 bases and J 3 bases, leaving 12 bases between the germline ends. Germline V gene lookup returns CDR1 GTSNPN and CDR2 SVGIG (reference sequence). CDR3 DNA sequence: TGTGCCTGGAGAGGGACCTTCAACTACAATGAGCAGTTCTTC. Protein sequence: CAWRGTFNYNEQFF.

This rearrangement joins TRBV7-2 to TRBJ2-7, with no clear D. Trimming took 0 bases from V and 6 from J, leaving 9 bases between them. The CDR3 length is 13 residues. The V gene's germline CDR1 is SGHTA and CDR2 FQGNSA. CDR3 bases: TGTGCCAGCAGCTTAGCGAGGAGCAGCGAGCAGTACTTC. It codes for CASSLARSSEQYF.

J is TRBJ2-5 and V is TRBV7-9; 9 nucleotides line up with TRBD2. The end of the DNA fits TRBJ2-1 better, so the J call may be wrong. The length of the CDR3 is 16 residues. Germline CDR1 and CDR2: SEHNR and FQNEAQ (reference sequence). In nucleotides, the CDR3 is TGTGCCAGCACCTATAGCGCGTCTAGCGGGGAGAGGAGGCAGTTCTTC. This codes for CASTYSASSGERRQFF.

A few counts support this clonotype. The chain is built from TRBV12-3 or TRBV12-4 and TRBJ2-1; 10 nucleotides match TRBD2. CDR3 length: 16 residues. The V gene end was trimmed by 6 bases and the J gene end by 5 bases; junction bases not matched to a gene: 10. CDR3 amino acids: CASRERTSGEHNEQFF. The CDR3 region has the DNA TGTGCCAGCAGAGAGAGGACTAGCGGAGAACACAATGAGCAGTTCTTC.

A few counts support this clonotype. The CDR3: CASSSGQGAETQYF. CDR3 DNA: TGTGCCAGCAGTTCAGGACAGGGCGCAGAGACCCAGTACTTC. This rearrangement joins TRBV27 to TRBJ2-5, with 8 bases aligning to TRBD1. Trimming took 4 bases from V and 4 from J; bases not matched to a gene: 5. Germline values: CDR1 MNHEY, CDR2 SMNVEV (reference sequence). This CDR3 is 14 amino acids long.

This clonotype appeared many times. The rearrangement links TRBV29-1 to TRBJ2-5; 9 nucleotides line up with TRBD1. The V and J ends lost 5 bases and 5 bases, in that order; junction bases with no gene match: 6. Germline V CDR1 and CDR2: SQVTM, ANQGSEA. CDR3 length: 13 residues. CDR3 loop: CSVRSGQGETQYF. DNA of the CDR3: TGCAGCGTTCGAAGCGGACAGGGGGAGACCCAGTACTTC.

CDR3 sequence reads: CASSYGGRDHEQYF. CDR3 nucleotide sequence: TGTGCCAGCAGTTACGGCGGGAGGGACCACGAGCAGTACTTC. The V gene is TRBV6-5, the J gene TRBJ2-5, with 9 bases matching TRBD2. The J call is uncertain, as TRBJ2-7 better fits the DNA end. Per the germline V gene, CDR1 is MNHEY and CDR2 is SVGAGI. The length of the CDR3 is 14 residues.

The CDR3 reads CASSQARATYEQYF. The CDR3 nucleotides are TGCGCCAGCAGCCAGGCCAGGGCCACCTACGAGCAGTACTTC. The genes are TRBV4-3 and TRBJ2-7; the D gene is possibly TRBD1 (5 bases). The CDR3 is 14 amino acids. Germline V gene lookup returns CDR1 LGHNA and CDR2 YSLEER. V lost 3 bases to trimming and J lost 2 bases, with 11 bases between them.

This chain connects TRBV30 to TRBJ1-2; the D is unclear. V gave up 0 bases and J gave up 8 bases, with 13 bases separating them. The CDR3 totals 13 residues. Germline V CDR1 and CDR2: GTSNPN, SVGIG (reference sequence). DNA of the CDR3: TGTGCCTGGAGTGTACTGCCAGAAAAGGGCTACACCTTC. It yields the protein CAWSVLPEKGYTF.

V gene TRBV7-9 combines with J gene TRBJ2-1, with 9 bases fitting TRBD2. The CDR3 is 15 amino acids. Losses at the gene ends were 5 bases for V and 2 bases for J; bases not matched to a gene: 4. Looked up from germline, CDR1 is SEHNR and CDR2 is FQNEAQ (reference sequence). The CDR3 DNA sequence: TGTGCCAGCAGCCCGATAGCGGGAGCCTACAATGAGCAGTTCTTC. This sequence encodes CASSPIAGAYNEQFF.

This clonotype occurred many times. The V call is TRBV20-1, the J call TRBJ2-5; 10 nucleotides agree with TRBD1. Germline CDR1 reads DFQATT; CDR2 reads SNEGSKA (reference sequence). Germline trimming cut 4 bases from V and 4 bases from J; bases unmatched to any gene: 3. This CDR3 contains 13 residues. CDR3: CSAMTGGVETQYF. CDR3 DNA: TGCAGTGCTATGACAGGGGGCGTAGAGACCCAGTACTTC.

The chain recombines TRBV29-1 with TRBJ2-7; D possibly corresponds to TRBD2 (5 bases). Between the trimmed V and J ends, which lost 3 bases and 5 bases, there was a span of 17 bases. This CDR3 comprises 14 residues. Germline V lookup: CDR1 SQVTM, CDR2 ANQGSEA. CDR3 DNA: TGCAGCGTTGAGGATCGGGGAATTAACGACGAGCAGTACTTC. Amino acids: CSVEDRGINDEQYF.

This clonotype was detected a few times. V gene TRBV20-1 combines with J gene TRBJ2-5, with 11 positions matching TRBD2. The CDR3 has 16 residues. CDR1 DFQATT and CDR2 SNEGSKA come from the germline V gene (reference sequence). J was trimmed by 3 bases and V by 3 bases; bases with no gene match: 9. The chain's CDR3 is CSASGGLLAGEETQYF. CDR3 DNA sequence: TGCAGTGCTAGTGGGGGTCTACTAGCGGGAGAAGAGACCCAGTACTTC.